This TCR beta chain was recovered during a study of Ad26.COV2.S vaccination and SARS-CoV-2 variants (dated by TCRdb to the early 2020s). Some background on the complete study: Donors in the vaccine arm were drawn from COV1001, a multicentre, randomized, double-blind, placebo-controlled phase I-IIa trial testing Ad26.COV2.S in healthy adults. Blinding of investigators to trial group allocation was maintained during experiments and outcome assessment. Trial participants were randomized into five groups of five, in which low-dose or high-dose Ad26.COV2.S was given once or twice, or placebo was given on both occasions. The TCR-sequenced set comprised approximately 32 samples: some 19 Ad26.COV2.S vaccine recipients, 5 placebo recipients and 8 SARS-CoV-2 convalescent individuals. Ad26.COV2.S was administered intramuscularly at 5 x 10^10 or 1 x 10^11 viral particles, either as a single shot or as two shots given 56 days apart. The specificity and breadth of SARS-CoV-2-reactive T cell receptors after Ad26.COV2.S vaccination were assessed by TCRbeta repertoire sequencing. Study-level results and caveats: According to the authors, total T cell responses may have been underestimated by the TCR breadth and depth analyses. After vaccination, spike-specific CD8+ and CD4+ T cell responses were reported to show substantial breadth. Vaccine and placebo recipients had similar non-spike TCR breadth, a finding consistent with the vaccine containing only spike. Compared with placebo recipients, Ad26.COV2.S recipients showed higher spike-specific TCR breadth (P = 0.0014). The study was not powered to compare responses between vaccine doses or regimens.

The CDR3 numbers 13 residues from cysteine through phenylalanine. Of all the DNA, just the CDR3 is kept, 39 bases in frame from base 1. CDR1 and CDR2, looked up from the germline V gene (reference sequence), are SEHNR and FQNEAQ. Between the V and J ends, shortened by 1 base and 5 bases respectively, the junction contains 8 bases. Concerning this clone: Which antigen it targets is not known. There are no base qualities to consult, and no much larger clone falls within one base.

Interpreted using the paper, the treatment or condition label stands for: some 20 received Ad26.COV2.S at low or high dose, single or two shots; a few received placebo; per-sample allocation not given. For vaccine and placebo recipients, repertoires were sequenced using samples collected on day 63 after the first injection. Cohort 1b enrolled around 23 adults aged 18-55 years at a single site in Boston, USA, between 29 July and 7 August 2020. Ad26.COV2.S consisted of a replication-incompetent adenovirus type 26 vector by which a prefusion-stabilized SARS-CoV-2 spike protein from the original Wuhan strain was expressed. TCRbeta CDR3 regions were sequenced with the immunoSEQ Assay. After extraction, genomic DNA underwent amplification by bias-controlled multiplex PCR, followed by high-throughput sequencing. In the source study's methods: To quantify the absolute abundance of every unique TCRbeta CDR3 region, sequences were collapsed and filtered. T cell fraction was estimated by normalizing TCRbeta template counts to usable DNA, which was measured by amplifying reference genes present in all nucleated cells. Repertoire TCRs were annotated as SARS-CoV-2-specific by exact matching of V gene, CDR3 amino acid sequence and J gene to a known reactive TCR set. MIRA supplied the reference SARS-CoV-2 TCR set, which was filtered for enrichment in COVID-19-positive ImmuneCODE repertoires so that public or cross-reactive TCRs were removed. Drawing on the MIRA antigens, annotated TCRs were analysed further at the level of specific ORF or position within ORF. Breadth was defined as annotated unique rearrangements over total unique productive rearrangements; depth was the summed frequency of those rearrangements. Two-sided Wilcoxon rank-sum tests were applied when comparing TCR breadth between groups. TCRdb took this table from immuneACCESS and kept in-frame rearrangements with V and J called. Such tables lack part of the clones; where checked against another copy, unresolved V genes explain under half of the gap, and the rest is unexplained. V, J and clone size are those of that table, while D and trimming were read from the DNA. This sample has roughly 400,000 clones in its table, and 90% of those were observed once. The ten largest clones represent about 4.5% of the sample.

The specimen comprised peripheral blood, sampled in a trial of Ad26.COV2.S vaccine versus placebo. The chain is assembled from TRBV7-9 and TRBJ1-2; the D gene is possibly TRBD1, with 5 bases matching. The sequence came from a person aged 18-60 years who received the Ad26.COV2.S COVID-19 vaccine or a placebo. Here is the DNA: TGTGCCAGCAGCTTAGTCCAGGGTTATGGCTACACCTTC. The translation is CASSLVQGYGYTF.